What follows are 5 T cell receptor beta chains derived from one specimen sequenced in a study of sequential checkpoint blockade in melanoma. Specified treatment: randomized to nivolumab then ipilimumab (arm A) or the reverse (arm B). This table comes from immunoSEQ multiplex PCR, and its TCRdb copy is limited to in-frame clones, with some not included. Seen here are about 5,000 clones, around 20% observed once, and the top ten hold 8.6%. This material consisted of tumor tissue (inferred from file names), taken from a patient given nivolumab and ipilimumab in sequence. The receptor source for this set is a human donor with melanoma.

This clone was counted ten times or more. V usage is TRBV7-6 and J usage is TRBJ1-1; D uncertain. The CDR3 is made up of 15 amino acids. V dropped 3 bases and J dropped 2 bases, with 13 bases sitting between them. Germline loops: CDR1 SGHVS, CDR2 FNYEAQ. The CDR3 here is CASSLAARLNTEAFF. CDR3 bases: TGTGCCAGCAGCTTGGCCGCCAGACTAAACACTGAAGCTTTCTTT.

V gene TRBV9 combines with J gene TRBJ2-4; 8 positions match TRBD1. V lost 4 bases and J lost 1; bases outside the gene matches: 7. Germline CDR1 SGDLS, CDR2 YYNGEE. CDR3 length equals 16 residues. The CDR3 region is CASSPSTGEAKNIQYF. The DNA for the CDR3 is TGTGCCAGCAGCCCTTCGACAGGGGAGGCCAAAAACATTCAGTACTTC.

This clone was picked up one time. CDR3 coding DNA: TGCAGCGCCCATGGGGCGGGAGGGCCGCTTTACAATGAGCAGTTCTTC. Amino acid sequence: CSAHGAGGPLYNEQFF. The V call is TRBV29-1, the J call TRBJ2-1; 9 bases match TRBD2. CDR3 length equals 16 residues. Germline V gene data show CDR1 as SQVTM and CDR2 as ANQGSEA. The V segment lost 7 bases and the J segment 4 bases; nucleotides outside the gene matches: 14.

This clone appeared many times. This chain uses TRBV11-3 with TRBJ2-2, with D perhaps TRBD2 (6 bases). The CDR3 loop spans 16 amino acids. V was shortened by 1 base and J by 4 bases, with 13 bases between the two germline ends. CDR1 is SGHNT, CDR2 YENEEA, per germline. The CDR3 bases are TGTGCCAGCAGCTTAGTACCGGGAGTAGTCACCGGGGAGCTGTTTTTT. This translates into CASSLVPGVVTGELFF.

This clone is large by share. The rearrangement uses TRBV18 and TRBJ1-1; weak D call: TRBD1 (6 bases). CDR3 size: 16 residues. Germline CDR1 is KGHSH and CDR2 is LQKENI. V lost 3 bases to trimming and J lost 4 bases, with 18 bases between them. The CDR3 loop reads CASSPQGPIRGTEAFF. CDR3 coding DNA: TGTGCCAGCTCACCCCAGGGCCCAATCAGGGGCACTGAAGCTTTCTTT.